A selection of T cell receptor beta chains follows, all from one sample in a study of control samples from healthy donors and cancer patients. Some clones are missing from TCRdb's copy, which holds only in-frame ones; the method was immunoSEQ multiplex PCR. Among hundreds of thousands of clones listed, over 75% were seen once. The specimen was PBMCs. The receptors shown here come from a middle-aged man with head and neck cancer. Both conserved end residues are part of each CDR3. Fields, in order: D gene, CDR3 length, clone size, V gene, J gene, CDR3 protein, CDR3 DNA. D genes are given only for firm matches. Rows may omit the clone size; those that give it use once, few, many or a size class.

NA	13	NA	TRBV5-1	TRBJ1-1	CASSSDGNTEAFF	TGCGCCAGCAGCAGCGACGGGAACACTGAAGCTTTCTTT
NA	13	NA	TRBV12-3/TRBV12-4	TRBJ1-2	CASSQGQNYGYTF	TGTGCCAGCAGCCAAGGACAGAACTATGGCTACACCTTC
NA	12	once	TRBV2	TRBJ2-7	CASSAGFYEQYF	TGTGCCAGCAGTGCTGGGTTCTACGAGCAGTACTTC
NA	14	NA	TRBV7-2	TRBJ2-3	CASSLLGGPDTQYF	TGTGCCAGCAGCTTATTGGGGGGGCCAGATACGCAGTATTTT
TRBD1	17	NA	TRBV10-2	TRBJ1-2	CASSTGTGGSYGYGYTF	TGCGCCAGCAGTACCGGGACAGGCGGTTCCTATGGCTATGGCTACACCTTC
NA	15	NA	TRBV2	TRBJ1-6	CASEQGLLYNSPLHF	TGTGCCAGCGAACAGGGATTACTGTATAATTCACCCCTCCACTTT
NA	12	NA	TRBV3-1/TRBV3-2	TRBJ1-5	CASSQDRQPQHF	TGTGCCAGCAGCCAAGATCGTCAGCCCCAGCATTTT
NA	13	NA	TRBV6-4	TRBJ1-1	CASRLDGNTEAFF	TGTGCCAGCAGACTTGACGGGAACACTGAAGCTTTCTTT
TRBD2	15	NA	TRBV9	TRBJ2-1	CASSVVLAGGNEQFF	TGTGCCAGCAGCGTAGTCCTAGCGGGGGGGAATGAGCAGTTCTTC
TRBD2	15	NA	TRBV5-3	TRBJ2-3	CARSLAGGSTDTQYF	TGTGCCAGAAGCTTGGCCGGGGGGAGCACAGATACGCAGTATTTT
NA	14	NA	TRBV9	TRBJ2-7	CASSVGGAVLEQYF	TGTGCCAGCAGCGTTGGTGGCGCAGTCTTGGAGCAGTACTTC
NA	14	NA	TRBV30	TRBJ2-7	CAHSPAQGLYEQYF	TGTGCCCATTCTCCGGCCCAAGGGTTGTACGAGCAGTACTTC
NA	14	NA	TRBV5-1	TRBJ2-3	CASSLATGTDTQYF	TGCGCCAGCAGCTTGGCGACAGGCACAGATACGCAGTATTTT
TRBD1	16	NA	TRBV3-1/TRBV3-2	TRBJ2-2	CASIQTGGAVPGELFF	TGTGCCAGCATCCAGACAGGGGGCGCGGTCCCCGGGGAGCTGTTTTTT
NA	17	NA	TRBV4-1	TRBJ1-4	CASSPGKGGLTNEKLFF	TGCGCCAGCAGCCCTGGGAAGGGGGGGCTCACTAATGAAAAACTGTTTTTT
NA	14	NA	TRBV6-2/TRBV6-3	TRBJ2-1	CASSYEGHYNEQFF	TGTGCCAGCAGTTACGAGGGACACTACAATGAGCAGTTCTTC
TRBD1	14	NA	TRBV30	TRBJ1-2	CAWSGTGANYGYTF	TGTGCCTGGAGTGGGACAGGGGCTAACTATGGCTACACCTTC
TRBD1	17	NA	TRBV14	TRBJ1-1	CASSQDSEGGARTEAFF	TGTGCCAGCAGCCAAGATTCCGAAGGGGGCGCAAGAACTGAAGCTTTCTTT
NA	13	NA	TRBV7-3	TRBJ2-5	CASSRAVQETQYF	TGTGCCAGCAGCCGAGCGGTCCAAGAGACCCAGTACTTC
TRBD1	14	NA	TRBV6-5	TRBJ1-1	CASRGDRGGTEAFF	TGTGCCAGCAGGGGGGACAGGGGGGGCACTGAAGCTTTCTTT
NA	13	NA	TRBV30	TRBJ1-1	CAWRKGFGTEAFF	TGTGCCTGGAGAAAAGGATTCGGCACTGAAGCTTTCTTT
NA	13	NA	TRBV7-3	TRBJ1-1	CASSSSRITEAFF	TGTGCCAGCAGCTCATCGCGGATCACTGAAGCTTTCTTT
TRBD1	18	few	TRBV11-2	TRBJ1-2	CASTLRVGTGPILRGYTF	TGTGCCAGCACCTTACGGGTCGGGACAGGGCCGATACTTCGTGGCTACACCTTC
TRBD2	16	NA	TRBV28	TRBJ2-3	CASSSMILAGADTQYF	TGTGCCAGCAGTTCGATGATACTAGCGGGAGCAGATACGCAGTATTTT
TRBD1	14	NA	TRBV5-1	TRBJ1-2	CASSLGQVNYGYTF	TGCGCCAGCAGCCTCGGACAGGTGAACTATGGCTACACCTTC
NA	16	once	TRBV5-4	TRBJ1-3	CASSLGHKNSGNTIYF	TGTGCCAGCAGCTTGGGTCACAAAAACTCTGGAAACACCATATATTTT
TRBD2	16	NA	TRBV10-1	TRBJ2-3	CASSDERGVRTDTQYF	TGCGCCAGCAGTGATGAGCGGGGGGTTCGCACAGATACGCAGTATTTT
NA	14	NA	TRBV6-5	TRBJ2-7	CASSYRRGPYEQYF	TGTGCCAGCAGTTATCGCAGGGGACCCTACGAGCAGTACTTC
TRBD1	14	NA	TRBV19	TRBJ1-2	CASSIGQGSYGYTF	TGTGCCAGTAGTATCGGACAGGGTAGCTATGGCTACACCTTC
NA	14	NA	TRBV30	TRBJ2-7	CAWRMEGSLYEQYF	TGTGCCTGGAGAATGGAGGGTTCCCTCTACGAGCAGTACTTC